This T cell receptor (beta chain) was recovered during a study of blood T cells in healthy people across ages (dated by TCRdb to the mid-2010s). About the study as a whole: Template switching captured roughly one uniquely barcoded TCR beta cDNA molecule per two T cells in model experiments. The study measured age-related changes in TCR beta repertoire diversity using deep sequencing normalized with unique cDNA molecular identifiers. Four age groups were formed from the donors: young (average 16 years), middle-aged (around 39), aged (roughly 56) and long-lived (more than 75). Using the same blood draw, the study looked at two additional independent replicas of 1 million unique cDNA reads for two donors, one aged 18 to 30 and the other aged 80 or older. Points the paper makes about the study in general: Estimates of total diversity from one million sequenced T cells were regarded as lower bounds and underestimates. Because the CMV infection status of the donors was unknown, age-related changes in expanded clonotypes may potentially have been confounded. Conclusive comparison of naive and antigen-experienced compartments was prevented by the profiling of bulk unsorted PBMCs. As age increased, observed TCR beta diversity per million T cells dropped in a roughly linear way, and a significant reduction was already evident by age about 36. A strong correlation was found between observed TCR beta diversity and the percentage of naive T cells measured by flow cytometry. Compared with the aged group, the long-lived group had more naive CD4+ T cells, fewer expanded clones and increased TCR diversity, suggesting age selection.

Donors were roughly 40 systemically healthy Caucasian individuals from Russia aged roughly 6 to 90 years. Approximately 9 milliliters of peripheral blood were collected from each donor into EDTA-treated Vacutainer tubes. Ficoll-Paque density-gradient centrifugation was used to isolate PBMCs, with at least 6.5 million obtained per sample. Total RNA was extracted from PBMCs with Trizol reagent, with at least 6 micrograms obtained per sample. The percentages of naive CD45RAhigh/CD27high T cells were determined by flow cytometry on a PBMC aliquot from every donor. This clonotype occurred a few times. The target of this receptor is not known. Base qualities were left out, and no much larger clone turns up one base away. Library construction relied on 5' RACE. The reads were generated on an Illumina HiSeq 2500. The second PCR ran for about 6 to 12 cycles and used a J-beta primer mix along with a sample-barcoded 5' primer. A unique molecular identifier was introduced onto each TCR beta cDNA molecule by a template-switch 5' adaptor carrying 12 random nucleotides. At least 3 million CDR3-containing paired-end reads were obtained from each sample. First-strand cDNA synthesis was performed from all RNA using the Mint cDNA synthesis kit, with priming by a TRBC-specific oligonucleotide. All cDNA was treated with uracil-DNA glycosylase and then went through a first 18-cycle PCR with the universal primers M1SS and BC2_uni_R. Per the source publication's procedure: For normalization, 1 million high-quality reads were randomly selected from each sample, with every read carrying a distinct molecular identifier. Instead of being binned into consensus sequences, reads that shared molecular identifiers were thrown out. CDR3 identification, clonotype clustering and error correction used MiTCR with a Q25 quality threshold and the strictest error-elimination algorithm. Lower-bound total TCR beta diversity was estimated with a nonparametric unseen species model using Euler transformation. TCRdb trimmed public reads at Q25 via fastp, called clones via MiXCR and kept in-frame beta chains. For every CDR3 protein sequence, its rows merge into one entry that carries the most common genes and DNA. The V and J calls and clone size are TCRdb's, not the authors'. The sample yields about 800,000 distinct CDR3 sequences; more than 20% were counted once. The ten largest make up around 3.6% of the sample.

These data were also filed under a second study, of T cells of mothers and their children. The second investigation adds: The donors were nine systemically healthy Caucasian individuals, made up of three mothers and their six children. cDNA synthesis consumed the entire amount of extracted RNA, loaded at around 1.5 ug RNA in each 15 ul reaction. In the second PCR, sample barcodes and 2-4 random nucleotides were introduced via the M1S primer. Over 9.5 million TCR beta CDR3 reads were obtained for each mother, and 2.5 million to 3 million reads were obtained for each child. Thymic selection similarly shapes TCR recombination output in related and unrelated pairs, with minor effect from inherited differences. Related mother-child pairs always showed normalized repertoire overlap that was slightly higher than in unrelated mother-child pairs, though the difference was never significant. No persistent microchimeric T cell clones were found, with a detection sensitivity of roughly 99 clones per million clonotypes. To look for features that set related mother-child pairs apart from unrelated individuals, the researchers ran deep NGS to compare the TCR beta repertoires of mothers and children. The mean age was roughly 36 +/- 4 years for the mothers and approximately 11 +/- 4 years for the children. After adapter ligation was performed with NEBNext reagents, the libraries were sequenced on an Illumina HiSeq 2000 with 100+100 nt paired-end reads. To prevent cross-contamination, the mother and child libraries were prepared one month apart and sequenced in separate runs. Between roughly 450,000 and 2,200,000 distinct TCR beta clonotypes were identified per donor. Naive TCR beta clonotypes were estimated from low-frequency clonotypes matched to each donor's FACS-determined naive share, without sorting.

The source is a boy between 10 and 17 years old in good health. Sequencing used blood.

At the DNA level, the sequence is TGTGCCAGCAGTTTTGCGGGACAGGCCTTAAGCTCCTACAATGAGCAGTTCTTC. It codes for CASSFAGQALSSYNEQFF. The sequence is built from TRBV12-3 or TRBV12-4 and TRBJ2-1, with 8 bases aligning to TRBD1. The CDR3, cysteine through phenylalanine, is 18 amino acids long. The entry retains the CDR3 DNA only, 54 bases that are in frame from base 1. Here V drops 3 bases and J drops 0 bases, and the junction holds 10 bases not matched to any gene.